This entry describes one T cell receptor beta chain. Its cognate antigen has yet to be identified. Base qualities are missing; no much larger clone stands one base away. This entry comes from a study of blood T cell repertoires in COVID-19 (TCRdb year 2020). Concerning the study at large: Samples covering the acute and convalescent phases of COVID-19 were provided by collaborators in the United States, Italy and Spain. The material from the prospective study consisted of cDNA or gDNA derived from T cells, B-cell-depleted T cells, or PBMCs. Subjects who had been exposed to COVID-19, were actively infected with it, or had recovered from it provided the deeply sampled blood TCRbeta repertoires that made up the dataset. The repertoires were released in a freely available public database intended as a resource for research on the immune response to SARS-CoV-2. Samples came from the ongoing ImmuneRACE study (first 160 participants) plus 1,254 subjects from 6 global collaborators. The sample metadata nearly always contained a de-identified subject ID, COVID-19 status, age in years and sex. HLA class I and class II types, where available, came from metadata supplied by the sample provider rather than from assay-based typing. Study-wide conclusions, independent of this receptor: How much clinical and demographic metadata was included differed by source and by participant, and the metadata was provided uncurated.

TCRbeta CDR3 regions were amplified from genomic DNA using the immunoSEQ Assay, a bias-controlled multiplex PCR. As for the original processing: Within the assay, amplification of reference gene primers was used to estimate how many nucleated cells each sample contained. Sequence reads were collapsed and filtered to measure the absolute abundance of every unique TCRbeta CDR3 rearrangement. For each sample, productive Simpson clonality was calculated by taking the square root of Simpson's diversity index across productive rearrangements. Not all clones reach the TCRdb copy of this immuneACCESS table, which keeps in-frame sequences only. Checked studies attribute under half of the gap to unresolved V genes and leave the rest unexplained. V, J and clone size are those of that table, while D and trimming were read from the DNA. Within this sample are approximately 57,000 clones, with about 87% of them counted one time only. The ten largest clones represent 3.5% to 4.5% of the sample.

Each collaborating institution followed its own protocols to collect whole blood in K2EDTA tubes. For TCRbeta analysis, collaborators shipped samples as frozen whole blood, isolated PBMCs, or DNA extracted from either of those sample types. Sequenced material: peripheral blood. The origin of this receptor is a man in his forties or fifties with acute or convalescent COVID-19.

Here is the DNA: TGTGCCATCAGGGGGGCGTGGGCCAACGTCCTGACTTTC. This encodes CAIRGAWANVLTF. The chain links TRBV28 with TRBJ2-6; a tentative D match to TRBD1 spans 7 bases. The germline V gene sets CDR1 to MDHEN and CDR2 to SYDVKM. The CDR3 holds 13 amino acids from the cysteine to the phenylalanine. Only the CDR3 DNA stays, 39 bases, in frame from base 1. V loses 10 bases, J loses 5 bases, and the germline ends lie 12 bases apart.